A single sample gave rise to the 23 T cell receptor beta chains below, sequenced in a study of CD8 T cells in ankylosing spondylitis. TCRdb reprocessed the 5' RACE reads via MiXCR and lists one record per CDR3 protein. This sample has 150,000 to 250,000 distinct CDR3 sequences, with around 13% found just once. What was sequenced was blood, either unsorted or a sorted T cell fraction (not recorded which). The receptors shown here come from a male donor with ankylosing spondylitis or in good health (not recorded which).

The table lists this clonotype with many counts. This chain connects TRBV7-9 to TRBJ2-2, with 7 bases aligning to TRBD1. This CDR3 comprises 14 residues. Losses at the gene ends were 3 bases for V and 4 bases for J; bases not matched to a gene: 2. The germline CDR1 and CDR2 sequences are SEHNR and FQNEAQ (reference sequence). The CDR3 sequence: CASSFRDSTGELFF. CDR3 nucleotide sequence: TGTGCCAGCAGCTTTAGGGACAGCACCGGGGAGCTGTTTTTT.

This clonotype was counted many times. The chain is built from TRBV12-3 or TRBV12-4 and TRBJ2-2, with a tentative D call TRBD1 (6 bases). Trimming took 5 bases from V and 2 from J, leaving 18 bases between them. The CDR3 covers 17 residues. The DNA of the CDR3 is TGTGCCAGCAGTCCGACAGGACCTTCTCTAAACACCGGGGAGCTGTTTTTT. Translated: CASSPTGPSLNTGELFF.

This clonotype was counted a few times. The chain recombines TRBV6-4 with TRBJ2-3, with TRBD1 matching 8 bases. Germline CDR1 and CDR2: MRHNA and SNTAGT. This CDR3 comprises 17 residues. After removal of 7 bases from V and 2 bases from J, the junction contained 14 bases not matched to a gene. CDR3 sequence reads: CASNNLRDRSFTDTQYF. Here the CDR3 DNA reads TGTGCCAGCAATAACCTCCGGGACAGGAGCTTCACAGATACGCAGTATTTT.

This clonotype was recorded a few times. The chain couples TRBV7-9 to TRBJ1-5; D perhaps matches TRBD1 (5 bases). Trimming stripped 3 bases from V and 7 bases from J, with 13 bases between. The V gene's germline CDR1 is SEHNR and CDR2 FQNEAQ (reference sequence). This CDR3 has 14 residues. DNA of the CDR3: TGTGCCAGCAGCTTGGGGGGTACGAGGCAGCCCCAGCATTTT. It codes for CASSLGGTRQPQHF.

This clonotype has at least ten counts. V is TRBV5-1 and J is TRBJ2-2; D is undetermined. Germline CDR1 is SGHRS and CDR2 is YFSETQ. The CDR3 covers 11 residues. V lost 6 bases and J lost 6, with 6 bases in between. The CDR3 DNA reads as TGCGCCAGCAAGGTGGCCGGGGAGCTGTTTTTT. Residues: CASKVAGELFF. Drawing the rest from reference TRBV5-1 and TRBJ2-2, the complete variable domain is KAGVTQTPRYLIKTRGQQVTLSCSPISGHRSVSWYQQTPGQGLQFLFEYFSETQRNKGNFPGRFSGRQFSNSRSEMNVSTLELGDSALYLCASKVAGELFFGEGSRLTVL.

The chain links TRBV4-1 to TRBJ1-5, with 7 bases matching TRBD1. The CDR3 covers 15 residues. V dropped 2 bases and J dropped 5; count of bases not matched to a gene: 6. Per the germline V gene, CDR1 is MGHRA and CDR2 is YSYEKL. The CDR3 loop reads CASSQSGGTDQPQHF. The CDR3, as DNA: TGCGCCAGCAGCCAATCAGGGGGAACGGATCAGCCCCAGCATTTT.

The table lists this clonotype with a few counts. The chain has TRBV4-1 and TRBJ1-3; a weak D match, TRBD1 (6 bases). The germline V gene encodes CDR1 MGHRA and CDR2 YSYEKL. Trimming took 2 bases from V and 0 from J, leaving 11 bases between them. The CDR3 runs 16 residues. The DNA of the CDR3 is TGCGCCAGCAGCCAAACGGACAGAAACTCTGGAAACACCATATATTTT. It encodes CASSQTDRNSGNTIYF.

This chain joins TRBV20-1 and TRBJ2-3; 9 bases align to TRBD2. The germline V gene encodes CDR1 DFQATT and CDR2 SNEGSKA (reference sequence). The CDR3 sequence is 17 residues long. The V gene end was trimmed by 5 bases and the J gene end by 1 base; junction bases not matched to a gene: 13. The CDR3 bases are TGCAGTGCTGCCCCCGGTCTAGCGGGGTGGGGCACAGATACGCAGTATTTT. This sequence encodes CSAAPGLAGWGTDTQYF.

This clonotype was seen a handful of times. The chain is built from TRBV29-1 and TRBJ2-4; TRBD1 matches at 7 bases. Germline V gene data show CDR1 as SQVTM and CDR2 as ANQGSEA. The junction had 12 bases not matched to a gene; V was cut back by 3 bases and J by 7 bases. This CDR3 has 15 amino acids. CDR3 nucleotides: TGCAGCGTTGAGGGGACCGACAGGGAAGCGAACATTCAGTACTTC. Its protein is CSVEGTDREANIQYF.

This clonotype was seen more than once but under ten times. The chain is built from TRBV15 and TRBJ1-4, with a tentative D call TRBD1 (6 bases). The length of the CDR3 is 15 residues. V was shortened by 3 bases and J by 8 bases, with 16 bases between the two germline ends. Germline CDR1 is LNHNV and CDR2 is YYDKDF (reference sequence). This CDR3 reads CATSSDRTRGEKLFF. The CDR3 bases are TGTGCCACCAGCAGCGACAGGACACGTGGGGAAAAACTGTTTTTT.

The chain uses TRBV12-3 or TRBV12-4 and TRBJ1-5; 10 nucleotides line up with TRBD1. V lost 4 bases to trimming and J lost 3 bases; unmatched junction nucleotides: 9. The CDR3 is 17 residues long. CDR3 protein: CASSSIGQGDLNQPQHF. For the CDR3, the DNA is TGTGCCAGCAGTTCAATAGGACAGGGGGACCTCAATCAGCCCCAGCATTTT.

Only a few counts were recorded for this clonotype. The V and J genes are TRBV9 and TRBJ2-1, with D maybe TRBD2 (5 bases). Trimming stripped 3 bases from V and 2 bases from J, with 9 bases between. The CDR3 is made up of 14 amino acids. Germline V gene lookup returns CDR1 SGDLS and CDR2 YYNGEE. CDR3 amino acids: CASSATGTYNEQFF. CDR3 coding DNA: TGTGCCAGCAGCGCGACGGGAACCTACAATGAGCAGTTCTTC.

The J gene is TRBJ1-3, the V gene TRBV7-9; D gene ambiguous. V was clipped by 5 bases and J by 0 bases, with 17 bases between them. Germline V gene sequence: CDR1 SEHNR, CDR2 FQNEAQ (reference sequence). The CDR3 runs 17 residues. DNA of the CDR3: TGTGCCAGCAGCCCACCCCCGGGCGCGAGCTCTGGAAACACCATATATTTT. This encodes CASSPPPGASSGNTIYF.

This clonotype has a count of ten or more. The rearrangement joins TRBV6-1 to TRBJ2-5; D possibly matches TRBD1 or TRBD2 (5 bases each). In germline, CDR1 is MNHNS, CDR2 SASEGT. V was pared by 2 bases and J by 1 base, with 11 bases between. CDR3 length: 15 residues. The CDR3 protein is CASSEIAGSQETQYF. CDR3 coding DNA: TGTGCCAGCAGTGAAATAGCAGGGAGCCAAGAGACCCAGTACTTC.

The chain carries TRBV11-2 and TRBJ2-5; 10 positions agree with TRBD2. Germline CDR1 and CDR2: SGHAT and FQNNGV. Losses at the gene ends were 4 bases for V and 5 bases for J; bases not matched to a gene: 19. The CDR3 runs 19 residues. Here the CDR3 reads CASSYRPRAQAGGLETQYF. As DNA, the CDR3 is TGTGCCAGCAGCTACCGCCCCCGAGCCCAAGCGGGGGGGCTTGAGACCCAGTACTTC.

The rearrangement uses TRBV7-7 and TRBJ1-4, with D tentatively TRBD1 (6 bases). Germline CDR1 SSHAT, CDR2 FNYEAQ (reference sequence). CDR3 size: 15 residues. V dropped 5 bases and J dropped 7 bases, with 17 bases sitting between them. CDR3 amino acids: CASSPDRGSAEKLFF. The CDR3 DNA sequence: TGTGCCAGCAGCCCGGACAGAGGATCGGCTGAAAAACTGTTTTTT.

The rearrangement joins TRBV4-1 to TRBJ2-7, with 9 nucleotides matching TRBD1. The V gene's germline CDR1 is MGHRA and CDR2 YSYEKL. The length of the CDR3 is 15 residues. V shed 1 base and J 6 bases; nucleotides not matched to a gene: 7. The CDR3 reads CASSQARQGVSEQYF. For the CDR3, the DNA is TGCGCCAGCAGCCAAGCCCGACAGGGGGTATCCGAGCAGTACTTC.

A few counts support this clonotype. The chain has TRBV28 and TRBJ2-2, with D hard to call. The CDR3 sequence is 12 residues long. Germline CDR1 MDHEN, CDR2 SYDVKM. The germline V and J ends were trimmed by 5 bases and 9 bases, with 10 bases remaining between them. The CDR3 protein is CASSLDVRELFF. The CDR3 nucleotides read TGTGCCAGCAGTCTGGACGTCAGGGAGCTGTTTTTT.

The chain links TRBV7-9 to TRBJ2-2, with D maybe TRBD2 (6 bases). The CDR3 length is 16 residues. From germline, CDR1 is SEHNR and CDR2 FQNEAQ (reference sequence). Trimming shortened V by 5 bases and J by 1 base, and 14 bases separated the two germline ends. The DNA of the CDR3 is TGTGCCAGCAGCGGGACTGGGGAGGAGAACACCGGGGAGCTGTTTTTT. This codes for CASSGTGEENTGELFF. The whole variable domain, filled in from reference TRBV7-9 and TRBJ2-2, reads DTGVSQNPRHKITKRGQNVTFRCDPISEHNRLYWYRQTLGQGPEFLTYFQNEAQLEKSRLLSDRFSAERPKGSFSTLEIQRTEQGDSAMYLCASSGTGEENTGELFFGEGSRLTVL.

This clonotype was observed a handful of times. This chain uses TRBV6-1 with TRBJ1-5; D not certain. Deletions cut 7 bases from V and 0 bases from J, with 7 bases between. From germline, CDR1 is MNHNS and CDR2 SASEGT. This CDR3 region has 13 residues. The CDR3 loop is CASILNSNQPQHF. CDR3 in DNA: TGTGCCAGCATCTTGAATAGCAATCAGCCCCAGCATTTT.

This clonotype occurred a few times. This chain connects TRBV2 to TRBJ2-5; 14 bases align to TRBD2. In germline, CDR1 is SNHLY, CDR2 FYNNEI. The CDR3 extends over 17 amino acids. V lost 6 bases to trimming and J lost 1 base; unmatched junction nucleotides: 7. The CDR3 spells CASRDPGLAGAQETQYF. CDR3 DNA sequence: TGTGCCAGCAGAGATCCGGGACTAGCGGGAGCCCAAGAGACCCAGTACTTC.

V and J are TRBV2 and TRBJ2-1; TRBD1 is a possible D gene (5 bases). CDR3 length: 15 amino acids. V shed 5 bases and J shed 6 bases, with 17 bases lying between them. Germline CDR1 is SNHLY and CDR2 is FYNNEI. CDR3 region: CASSTQGGTLNEQFF. The CDR3 DNA sequence: TGTGCCAGCAGTACTCAGGGTGGAACTCTCAATGAGCAGTTCTTC.

About this clonotype: A read error may produce the germline difference seen at one junction end. This chain uses TRBV6-2 or TRBV6-3 with TRBJ2-2; maybe TRBD2 (5 bases). Germline V gives CDR1 MNHEY, CDR2 SVGEGT. The CDR3 length is 15 residues. The CDR3 DNA follows: TGTGGCAGCAGTGACGGGGTACAGAACACCGGGGAGCTGTTTTTT. Encoded protein: CGSSDGVQNTGELFF.